Shown below are 4 T cell receptor beta chains from a single sample sequenced in a study of blood T cell repertoires in COVID-19. The table came from immunoSEQ multiplex PCR; TCRdb's copy has only in-frame clones and leaves some out. The sample consists of 300,000 to 350,000 clones, approximately 91% of them appearing once. The sequenced material came from PBMCs or T cells enriched from blood (not recorded which). These receptors all stem from a woman in her twenties or thirties who had been exposed to COVID-19.

The chain carries TRBV27 and TRBJ2-5; the D gene is possibly TRBD1 (6 bases). Trimming took 0 bases from V and 4 from J, leaving 12 bases between them. Germline V lookup: CDR1 MNHEY, CDR2 SMNVEV (reference sequence). This CDR3 comprises 15 residues. CDR3 sequence: CASSLSAGVRETQYF. Here the CDR3 DNA reads TGTGCCAGCAGTTTATCGGCAGGGGTGCGAGAGACCCAGTACTTC.

The chain employs TRBV14 and TRBJ1-1; 8 bases fit TRBD1. Trimming cost V 5 bases and J 0 bases; bases outside gene matches: 11. Germline values: CDR1 SGHDN, CDR2 FVKESK. The CDR3 is 17 amino acids. CDR3 sequence reads: CASSGPGGPSMNTEAFF. The DNA for the CDR3 is TGTGCCAGCAGCGGGCCAGGGGGCCCTTCCATGAACACTGAAGCTTTCTTT.

V usage is TRBV3-1 (or the pseudogene TRBV3-2) and J usage is TRBJ2-5; 14 nucleotides match TRBD2. Looked up from germline, CDR1 is LGHDT and CDR2 is YNNKEL (reference sequence). CDR3 length: 15 residues. The V and J ends lost 1 base and 10 bases, in that order; junction bases with no gene match: 5. The CDR3 is CASSQGGLAGGNQYF. For the CDR3, the DNA is TGTGCCAGCAGCCAAGGCGGACTAGCGGGAGGAAACCAGTACTTC.

With regard to this clone: This sample also contains other DNA sequences that code for the same CDR3. CDR3 region: CASSLTGYEQYF. The DNA of the CDR3 is TGTGCCAGCAGTTTAACAGGTTACGAGCAGTACTTC. V and J are TRBV28 and TRBJ2-7, with TRBD1 as a possible D gene (5 bases). Germline V CDR1 and CDR2: MDHEN, SYDVKM. This CDR3 is built from 12 residues. The germline V and J ends were trimmed by 2 bases and 4 bases, with 6 bases remaining between them.